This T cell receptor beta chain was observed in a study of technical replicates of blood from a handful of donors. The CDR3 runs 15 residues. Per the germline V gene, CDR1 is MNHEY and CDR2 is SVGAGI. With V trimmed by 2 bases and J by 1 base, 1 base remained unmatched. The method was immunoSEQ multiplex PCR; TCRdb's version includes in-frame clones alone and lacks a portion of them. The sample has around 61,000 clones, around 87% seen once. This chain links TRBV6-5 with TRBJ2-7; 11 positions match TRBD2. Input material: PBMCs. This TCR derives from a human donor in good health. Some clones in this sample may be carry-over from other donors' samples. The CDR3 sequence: CASSYRLAGSYEQYF. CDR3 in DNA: TGTGCCAGCAGTTACAGACTAGCGGGGTCCTACGAGCAGTACTTC.